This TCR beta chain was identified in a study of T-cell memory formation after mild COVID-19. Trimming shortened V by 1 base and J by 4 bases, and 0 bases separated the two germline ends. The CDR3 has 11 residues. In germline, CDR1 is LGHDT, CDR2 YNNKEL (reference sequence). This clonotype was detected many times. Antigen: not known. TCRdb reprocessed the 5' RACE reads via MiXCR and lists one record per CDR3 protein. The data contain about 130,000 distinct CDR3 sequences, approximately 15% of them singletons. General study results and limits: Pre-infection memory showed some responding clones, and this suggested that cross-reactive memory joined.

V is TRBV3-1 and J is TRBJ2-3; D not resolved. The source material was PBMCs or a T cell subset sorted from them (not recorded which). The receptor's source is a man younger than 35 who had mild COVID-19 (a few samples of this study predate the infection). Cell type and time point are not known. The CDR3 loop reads CASSQADTQYF. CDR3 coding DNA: TGTGCCAGCAGCCAAGCAGATACGCAGTATTTT.